The T cell receptor beta chain described here comes from a study of shared clonotypes between healthy human individuals. On the study more broadly: The composition of the donors was a couple of women and a few men aged 18 to 49.

All donors qualified as healthy HIV-negative adults and had experienced no recent acute infections or vaccinations. Repertoires were generated with immunoSEQ multiplex PCR, while TCRdb's copy carries only in-frame clones and drops some. The sample has roughly 500,000 clones, 90% to 96% seen once; the top ten hold about 0.067%. The TCR was taken from a woman aged 25 to 45 in good health. The sample comprised naive CD4+ T cells sorted from blood. The subset here: CD45RA+ positively selected.

CDR3 amino acids: CASSPPAGTEYGYTF. CDR3 DNA sequence: TGTGCCAGCAGTCCTCCCGCCGGGACAGAGTATGGCTACACCTTC. The rearrangement uses TRBV28 and TRBJ1-2; TRBD1 matches 7 bases. The V gene's germline CDR1 is MDHEN and CDR2 SYDVKM. Germline trimming cut 5 bases from V and 5 bases from J; bases unmatched to any gene: 11. The CDR3 runs 15 residues.